This TCR beta chain was recovered during a study of CD8+ T cells in alopecia areata. Study information: Patients in the treated group were given tofacitinib by mouth, 5 to 10 mg twice a day.

Points on this clone: Its antigen is undetermined.

Findings and caveats of the study: It was observed that many expanded lesional clones persisted in scalp and blood during tofacitinib. Among the 100 top clones, expanded CD8+ clones, like scalp clonality, were significantly decreased by tofacitinib.

TCR sequencing used cDNA made by reverse transcription of extracted RNA. The assay was immunoSEQ multiplex PCR, and TCRdb's table has in-frame clones only and misses some. In the table there are about 210,000 clones, approximately 72% of which are singletons. Treatment described: oral pan-JAK inhibitor, 5-10 mg twice daily. Lesional scalp tissue (obtained by punch biopsy) and peripheral blood were collected from alopecia areata patients. This sequence originates from a human donor with alopecia areata. The material was CD4+ T cells sorted from blood, obtained at roughly week 45, from a patient treated with tofacitinib.

The CDR3 coding sequence is TGCGCCAGCAAGGCGGATCCCTCTGGGGCCAACGTCCTGACTTTC. This gives the protein CASKADPSGANVLTF. The chain joins TRBV5-1 to TRBJ2-6; no clear D. This CDR3 is 15 amino acids long. CDR1 is SGHRS and CDR2 is YFSETQ in the germline V gene. The V gene lost 6 bases and the J gene lost 0 bases, with 10 bases spanning the gap.